This is a list of T cell receptor beta chains from one sample in a study of a mutant IDH1 vaccine in newly diagnosed glioma. Assay used: immunoSEQ multiplex PCR; TCRdb lists only in-frame clones, some missing. The table has 68,000 or so clones, 70% to 80% seen once. The sequencing used PBMCs, collected from a glioma patient treated with radiotherapy, temozolomide or both. The origin of the receptors is a man aged 45 to 65 with glioma. Both conserved end residues are part of each CDR3. Fields, in order: clone size, V gene, J gene, D gene, CDR3 protein, CDR3 DNA. The D gene is left open where the match is weak. A clone size is listed for some rows: how often the clone was seen (once, few, many), or a class if it is expanded.

few	TRBV7-8	TRBJ1-1	-	CASSPGRLNTEAFF	TGTGCCAGCAGCCCTGGACGGTTGAACACTGAAGCTTTCTTT
-	TRBV27	TRBJ2-2	TRBD1	CASSPGTATGELFF	TGTGCCAGCAGCCCCGGGACAGCTACCGGGGAGCTGTTTTTT
-	TRBV15	TRBJ1-2	-	CATSPNSDNYGGYTF	TGTGCCACCAGCCCCAATTCTGACAACTATGGCGGCTACACCTTC
-	TRBV29-1	TRBJ2-3	-	CSGLTTSTDTQYF	TGCAGCGGTCTCACAACTAGCACAGATACGCAGTATTTT
-	TRBV25-1	TRBJ2-2	TRBD2	CASSQSGGENTGELFF	TGTGCCAGCAGTCAAAGCGGGGGCGAGAACACCGGGGAGCTGTTTTTT
-	TRBV19	TRBJ1-4	-	CASSIEANEKLFF	TGTGCCAGTAGTATTGAGGCTAATGAAAAACTGTTTTTT
-	TRBV9	TRBJ2-2	-	CASSVVPGATGELFF	TGTGCCAGCAGCGTAGTTCCGGGGGCCACCGGGGAGCTGTTTTTT
once	TRBV5-1	TRBJ1-1	-	CASSLSVPNTEAFF	TGCGCCAGCAGCTTATCAGTCCCGAACACTGAAGCTTTCTTT
once	TRBV9	TRBJ2-1	-	CASSVDGHLNEQFF	TGTGCCAGCAGCGTAGACGGCCACCTCAATGAGCAGTTCTTC
-	TRBV6-1	TRBJ2-5	-	CASNGIQETQYF	TGTGCCAGCAATGGAATTCAAGAGACCCAGTACTTC
few	TRBV5-1	TRBJ1-5	TRBD1	CASSPGQGYNQPQHF	TGCGCCAGCAGCCCCGGACAGGGTTACAATCAGCCCCAGCATTTT
-	TRBV2	TRBJ1-2	TRBD1	CASRAGTGGAHTF	TGTGCCAGCAGGGCCGGGACAGGGGGCGCCCACACCTTC
-	TRBV15	TRBJ2-3	-	CATSRDQGGDLSSTDTQYF	TGTGCCACCAGCAGAGATCAGGGGGGGGACCTTTCTAGCACAGATACGCAGTATTTT
-	TRBV5-6	TRBJ1-3	-	CASLRTSGNAIYF	TGTGCCAGCCTCAGGACGTCTGGAAACGCCATATATTTT
-	TRBV2	TRBJ2-1	-	CASTRGRDDEQFF	TGTGCCAGCACTAGGGGACGGGACGATGAGCAGTTCTTC
-	TRBV29-1	TRBJ1-4	-	CSVVPGSGEKLFF	TGCAGCGTTGTCCCCGGCTCAGGTGAAAAACTGTTTTTT
once	TRBV6-1	TRBJ1-5	-	CASGADNQPQHF	TGTGCCAGCGGGGCAGACAATCAGCCCCAGCATTTT
-	TRBV6-6	TRBJ1-1	-	CASSPGGKTEAFF	TGTGCCAGCAGCCCCGGGGGAAAAACTGAAGCTTTCTTT
-	TRBV30	TRBJ2-1	-	CAWSAEGYEQFF	TGTGCCTGGAGCGCTGAGGGGTATGAGCAGTTCTTC
-	TRBV20-1	TRBJ2-7	-	CSAKVSEQYF	TGCAGTGCAAAGGTGTCCGAGCAGTACTTC
-	TRBV5-4	TRBJ2-5	TRBD2	CASSPREGGVTQYF	TGTGCCAGCAGCCCCCGGGAGGGCGGAGTGACCCAGTACTTC
-	TRBV6-1	TRBJ1-5	-	CATKEDNNQPQHF	TGTGCCACCAAGGAGGACAACAATCAGCCCCAGCATTTT
-	TRBV7-8	TRBJ2-3	-	CASSLDVSYLDF	TGTGCCAGCAGCTTAGACGTCAGCTACCTCGATTTT
few	TRBV19	TRBJ2-7	TRBD2	CASSIQDTGGDEQYF	TGTGCCAGTAGTATTCAGGACACGGGAGGTGACGAGCAGTACTTC
medium-sized	TRBV9	TRBJ2-7	TRBD2	CASSAPGLARTYEQYF	TGTGCCAGCAGCGCCCCGGGACTAGCGAGAACCTACGAGCAGTACTTC
few	TRBV7-6	TRBJ2-7	-	CASSLSSGSESYEQYF	TGTGCCAGCAGCTTAAGTTCTGGGTCGGAATCCTACGAGCAGTACTTC
-	TRBV14	TRBJ1-1	-	CASSQSTEAFF	TGTGCCAGCAGCCAAAGCACTGAAGCTTTCTTT
-	TRBV6-5	TRBJ2-4	-	CASSIGTGNIQYF	TGTGCCAGCAGTATTGGGACCGGAAACATTCAGTACTTC
-	TRBV2	TRBJ1-2	TRBD1	CASSPDRNDGYTF	TGTGCCAGCAGTCCGGACAGGAACGATGGCTACACCTTC
few	TRBV2	TRBJ2-7	TRBD1	CASSPQGNEQYF	TGTGCCAGCAGTCCACAGGGGAACGAGCAGTACTTC
-	TRBV5-1	TRBJ1-6	-	CASSLDRANSPLHF	TGCGCCAGCAGCTTGGACAGGGCTAATTCACCCCTCCACTTT
-	TRBV27	TRBJ1-1	-	CASSLDGWNTEAFF	TGTGCCAGCAGTTTGGACGGCTGGAACACTGAAGCTTTCTTT
-	TRBV9	TRBJ1-2	TRBD1	CASSAMTGNYGYTF	TGTGCCAGCAGCGCAATGACAGGGAACTATGGCTACACCTTC
-	TRBV29-1	TRBJ2-7	-	CSVVSDTNYEQYF	TGCAGCGTTGTGTCGGACACAAACTACGAGCAGTACTTC
once	TRBV18	TRBJ2-1	-	CASSRGSYNEQFF	TGTGCCAGCTCACGGGGCAGTTACAATGAGCAGTTCTTC
-	TRBV2	TRBJ1-1	-	CASTQGGGTEAFF	TGTGCCAGCACCCAAGGGGGGGGAACTGAAGCTTTCTTT
-	TRBV7-2	TRBJ2-7	TRBD1	CASSSGTGYEQYF	TGTGCCAGCAGTTCCGGGACAGGGTACGAGCAGTACTTC
few	TRBV5-1	TRBJ2-3	-	CASSLHSSTDTQYF	TGCGCCAGCAGCTTACACAGTAGCACAGATACGCAGTATTTT
-	TRBV6-5	TRBJ2-7	-	CASSWGGPDYEQYF	TGTGCCAGCAGTTGGGGGGGGCCGGACTACGAGCAGTACTTC
-	TRBV30	TRBJ1-1	-	CAWSIVGGTEAFF	TGTGCCTGGTCAATTGTCGGGGGCACTGAAGCTTTCTTT
-	TRBV29-1	TRBJ1-2	-	CSVVVLGAAGYTF	TGCAGCGTTGTGGTGTTAGGGGCTGCTGGCTACACCTTC
-	TRBV4-1	TRBJ1-1	-	CASSLGQTRMNTEAFF	TGCGCCAGCAGCCTTGGACAGACCCGAATGAACACTGAAGCTTTCTTT
-	TRBV30	TRBJ2-3	TRBD2	CAWAAGAEGDTQYF	TGTGCCTGGGCAGCGGGGGCCGAGGGAGATACGCAGTATTTT
-	TRBV7-2	TRBJ2-3	TRBD2	CASSGLGTRGDTQYF	TGTGCCAGCAGCGGCCTGGGGACTAGAGGGGATACGCAGTATTTT
-	TRBV30	TRBJ2-7	TRBD1	CASWTGLTHEQYF	TGTGCCAGTTGGACAGGGCTGACGCACGAGCAGTACTTC
-	TRBV5-1	TRBJ2-5	-	CASSFFGDETQYF	TGCGCCAGCAGCTTTTTTGGTGACGAGACCCAGTACTTC
-	TRBV30	TRBJ1-2	-	CAWSPGTDYGYTF	TGTGCCTGGAGTCCTGGGACGGATTATGGCTACACCTTC
few	TRBV27	TRBJ2-7	-	CASSSDTSFYEQYF	TGTGCCAGCAGTTCGGACACATCCTTCTACGAGCAGTACTTC
-	TRBV5-6	TRBJ1-5	-	CASSLRHQPQHF	TGTGCCAGCAGCTTACGTCATCAGCCCCAGCATTTT